This T cell receptor (beta chain) was observed in a study of OX40 agonist ivuxolimab in advanced cancers. As for the study in general: Hepatocellular carcinoma, melanoma, renal cell or head and neck cancer occurred in dose-escalation patients. Partial responses were achieved by three patients, one with hepatocellular carcinoma and two with cutaneous melanoma.

Profiled with immunoSEQ multiplex PCR; TCRdb holds only in-frame clones, not every one. This table has about 68,000 clones, over 80% appearing once. To note about this clone: Its target is not known.

Regarding the study as a whole: Normalized T-cell clonal expansion was also low in a subset of nonresponders.

The CDR3 has 15 residues. Losses at the gene ends were 5 bases for V and 4 bases for J; bases not matched to a gene: 9. Germline V gene sequence: CDR1 LGHNT, CDR2 FRNRAP. This chain connects TRBV12-5 to TRBJ1-1, with 8 bases fitting TRBD1. The source material was CD4+ or CD8+ T cells sorted from blood, sampled in a trial of the OX40 agonist ivuxolimab. The TCR originated in an adult with an advanced solid tumor such as melanoma, head and neck, liver or kidney cancer. The CDR3 sequence is CASGNGQGFGTEAFF. The CDR3 DNA reads as TGTGCTAGTGGTAACGGACAGGGCTTTGGCACTGAAGCTTTCTTT.